The 31 T cell receptor beta chains below were found in one sample sequenced in a study of cytomegalovirus exposure and HLA in healthy donors. Primers: 60 Vbeta forward and 13 Jbeta reverse. The data were produced by immunoSEQ multiplex PCR, yet TCRdb's version contains in-frame clones alone and is incomplete. The sample lists some 120,000 clones, 79% occurring once. The sample consisted of PBMCs. The source is a man aged 30 to 39 in good health and CMV-seropositive.

The chain uses TRBV9 and TRBJ1-1, with 12 bases matching TRBD1. V lost 4 bases and J lost 5; bases outside the gene matches: 9. Germline CDR1 is SGDLS and CDR2 is YYNGEE. The length of the CDR3 is 16 residues. The DNA of the CDR3 is TGTGCCAGCAGCCCCGGGACAGGGGGCGCGGGGACTGAAGCTTTCTTT. Protein product: CASSPGTGGAGTEAFF.

The V call is TRBV5-1, the J call TRBJ2-5, with TRBD1 identical over 10 bases. This CDR3 comprises 13 residues. V trimming: 4 bases; J trimming: 5 bases; junction bases outside the gene matches: 2. CDR1 is SGHRS, CDR2 YFSETQ, per germline. DNA for the CDR3: TGCGCCAGCAGCGTGGGACAGGGGGAGACCCAGTACTTC. Translated: CASSVGQGETQYF.

This chain joins TRBV27 and TRBJ2-7, with a possible D match to TRBD1 (6 bases). Germline values: CDR1 MNHEY, CDR2 SMNVEV (reference sequence). The V gene lost 0 bases and the J gene lost 3 bases, with 6 bases spanning the gap. There are 13 residues in the CDR3. CDR3 loop: CASSLSRGYEQYF. The CDR3 coding sequence is TGTGCCAGCAGTTTATCCAGGGGCTACGAGCAGTACTTC.

The CDR3: CASSLNPAGAGADTQYF. As DNA, the CDR3 is TGTGCCAGCAGCTTAAACCCAGCGGGGGCTGGGGCAGATACGCAGTATTTT. V and J are TRBV7-3 and TRBJ2-3, with TRBD2 matching 8 bases. The CDR3 contains 17 residues. The V gene end was trimmed by 1 base and the J gene end by 4 bases; junction bases not matched to a gene: 10. In germline, CDR1 is SGHTA, CDR2 FQGTGA.

In DNA form, the CDR3 reads TGTGCCAGCACCAAACAGAATTTGTACAATGAGCAGTTCTTC. This translates into CASTKQNLYNEQFF. This chain joins TRBV19 and TRBJ2-1; D not resolved. This CDR3 region has 14 residues. V lost 9 bases to trimming and J lost 4 bases, with 16 bases between them. Germline CDR1 reads LNHDA; CDR2 reads SQIVND (reference sequence).

This sequence joins TRBV2 and TRBJ2-3, with 8 bases aligning to TRBD2. CDR1 and CDR2 from the germline V gene are SNHLY and FYNNEI. V lost 11 bases and J lost 0; bases outside the gene matches: 7. This CDR3 has 14 amino acids. In DNA form, the CDR3 reads TGTGCCCGGGAGGGGAGCGGGAGCACAGATACGCAGTATTTT. It codes for CAREGSGSTDTQYF. The whole variable domain, filled in from reference TRBV2 and TRBJ2-3, reads EPEVTQTPSHQVTQMGQEVILRCVPISNHLYFYWYRQILGQKVEFLVSFYNNEISEKSEIFDDQFSVERPDGSNFTLKIRSTKLEDSAMYFCAREGSGSTDTQYFGPGTRLTVL.

This chain links TRBV4-2 with TRBJ2-3, with D perhaps matching TRBD1 (5 bases). The V gene's germline CDR1 is LGHNA and CDR2 YNFKEQ. The CDR3 has 13 amino acids. V gave up 0 bases and J gave up 5 bases, with 6 bases separating them. CDR3 protein: CASSQDGQDTQYF. CDR3 DNA: TGTGCCAGCAGCCAAGATGGACAAGATACGCAGTATTTT.

The chain is built from TRBV7-2 and TRBJ2-7, with TRBD1 identical over 10 bases. The CDR3 covers 16 residues. Germline CDR1 reads SGHTA; CDR2 reads FQGNSA. The J segment lost 3 bases and the V segment lost 0 bases, leaving 5 bases of the junction unmatched. The CDR3: CASSLAGTGEVYEQYF. The DNA for the CDR3 is TGTGCCAGCAGCTTAGCCGGGACAGGGGAGGTCTACGAGCAGTACTTC.

This chain connects TRBV6-5 to TRBJ2-1; 7 nucleotides align to TRBD2. V shed 4 bases, J shed 0 bases, and the junction held 6 bases outside the gene matches. Germline CDR1 reads MNHEY; CDR2 reads SVGAGI. The CDR3 extends over 16 amino acids. The CDR3 here is CASSSGGGFSYNEQFF. CDR3 coding DNA: TGTGCCAGCAGTTCGGGAGGAGGGTTCTCCTACAATGAGCAGTTCTTC.

The chain has TRBV4-3 and TRBJ2-5; 11 bases are shared with TRBD2. Trimming removed 4 bases from V and 2 bases from J; junction bases left unmatched: 6. Germline V lookup: CDR1 LGHNA, CDR2 YSLEER. The CDR3 sequence is 16 residues long. The CDR3 nucleotides read TGCGCCAGCAGCCCCCTAGCGGGGGGCCTACAAGAGACCCAGTACTTC. It is translated as CASSPLAGGLQETQYF.

This rearrangement joins TRBV7-3 to TRBJ2-4; TRBD2 aligns across 7 bases. This CDR3 contains 14 residues. Trimming removed 2 bases from V and 8 bases from J; junction bases left unmatched: 6. Germline CDR1 reads SGHTA; CDR2 reads FQGTGA. The CDR3 loop reads CASSLSGGMDIQYF. The DNA of the CDR3 is TGTGCCAGCAGCTTATCGGGGGGTATGGACATTCAGTACTTC.

This clone was detected once. This chain connects TRBV7-3 to TRBJ2-1; 7 bases align to TRBD1. J lost 2 bases, V lost 5 bases, and 9 bases had no gene match. The CDR3 consists of 16 residues. From germline, CDR1 is SGHTA and CDR2 FQGTGA. In nucleotides, the CDR3 is TGTGCCAGCAGCCCCCAGACAGGGCCACCCTACAATGAGCAGTTCTTC. Protein product: CASSPQTGPPYNEQFF.

V usage is TRBV9 and J usage is TRBJ1-2, with D tentatively TRBD1 (5 bases). With 3 bases removed from V and 11 bases from J, the gap between germline ends came to 14 bases. The CDR3 has 12 amino acids. The germline V gene encodes CDR1 SGDLS and CDR2 YYNGEE. CDR3 sequence (DNA): TGTGCCAGCAGCGCCCAGTCACGGACATACACCTTC. Its protein product is CASSAQSRTYTF. The full variable domain, its missing parts supplied by reference TRBV9 and TRBJ1-2, is DSGVTQTPKHLITATGQRVTLRCSPRSGDLSVYWYQQSLDQGLQFLIQYYNGEERAKGNILERFSAQQFPDLHSELNLSSLELGDSALYFCASSAQSRTYTFGSGTRLTVV.

The genes are TRBV5-1 and TRBJ2-2; 11 bases fit TRBD1. The CDR3 covers 15 residues. Germline V gene lookup returns CDR1 SGHRS and CDR2 YFSETQ. V lost 5 bases and J lost 5; bases outside the gene matches: 5. The CDR3 region is CASRPGTGGTGELFF. In DNA, the CDR3 is TGCGCCAGCAGGCCCGGGACAGGGGGAACCGGGGAGCTGTTTTTT.

This chain joins TRBV28 and TRBJ2-7; D gene unclear. Germline CDR1 MDHEN, CDR2 SYDVKM. This CDR3 has 14 residues. V lost 6 bases, J lost 4 bases, and 16 bases lay in between. The CDR3 DNA is TGTGCCAGCAGCGAACCCCACGGCAGGTACGAGCAGTACTTC. Translated, it gives CASSEPHGRYEQYF.

This chain joins TRBV12-2 and TRBJ2-1; TRBD2 is taken as the D call from the table, unchecked against the DNA. TRBV12-2 is termed a pseudogene. This CDR3 has 15 amino acids. CDR3 DNA: TGTGCAAGTCGCCCGATTAGCGGGGCTTACAATGAGCAGTTCTTC. Its translation: CASRPISGAYNEQFF.

This chain joins TRBV5-4 and TRBJ2-5; D possibly corresponds to TRBD2 (5 bases). With 4 bases removed from V and 5 bases from J, the gap between germline ends came to 15 bases. Germline lookup yields CDR1 SGHNT and CDR2 YYREEE (reference sequence). The CDR3 spans 14 residues. CDR3 nucleotides: TGTGCCAGCAGCCAGACTCTAGCAGCGGAGACCCAGTACTTC. It yields the protein CASSQTLAAETQYF.

The table lists this clone with a count of one. The chain joins TRBV4-3 to TRBJ2-3; no firm D call. Germline V gene sequence: CDR1 LGHNA, CDR2 YSLEER. The CDR3 has 17 residues. With 1 base removed from V and 0 bases from J, the gap between germline ends came to 14 bases. The DNA of the CDR3 is TGCGCCAGCAGCCAAGGTCCCCGCGACGGGAGCACAGATACGCAGTATTTT. Translation gives CASSQGPRDGSTDTQYF.

The chain couples TRBV7-8 to TRBJ2-2; a possible D gene is TRBD2 (5 bases). The length of the CDR3 is 11 residues. V shed 5 bases and J shed 8 bases, with 6 bases lying between them. CDR1 is SGHVS and CDR2 is FQNEAQ in the germline V gene. CDR3 sequence: CASSPGGELFF. The CDR3 nucleotides are TGTGCCAGCAGCCCGGGGGGGGAGCTGTTTTTT.

This clone came up a few times. V and J are TRBV6-4 and TRBJ1-4; 9 bases are a match to TRBD1. The germline CDR1 and CDR2 sequences are MRHNA and SNTAGT. CDR3 length: 15 residues. Trimming at V came to 6 bases and at J to 4 bases, leaving 6 bases not matched to a gene. CDR3 loop: CASSQSTGGNEKLFF. CDR3 in DNA: TGTGCCAGCAGCCAATCGACAGGGGGTAATGAAAAACTGTTTTTT.

The chain employs TRBV5-6 and TRBJ2-1, with D perhaps TRBD2 (5 bases). Germline-derived CDR1 and CDR2 are SGHDT and YYEEEE. V lost 2 bases, J lost 10 bases, and 7 bases lay in between. This CDR3 is 11 amino acids long. CDR3 DNA: TGTGCCAGCAGCTTCGGGGAGGAGCAGTTCTTC. Its protein product is CASSFGEEQFF.

This clone was seen once. The V call is TRBV9, the J call TRBJ2-3, with D possibly being TRBD1 (6 bases). Germline loops: CDR1 SGDLS, CDR2 YYNGEE. V lost 6 bases and J 5 bases, leaving 13 bases between the germline ends. The CDR3 has 13 amino acids. CDR3 coding DNA: TGTGCCAGCACCCCGACAGGTCTAGATACGCAGTATTTT. This sequence encodes CASTPTGLDTQYF. Looking up the rest from reference TRBV9 and TRBJ2-3 gives the full variable domain: DSGVTQTPKHLITATGQRVTLRCSPRSGDLSVYWYQQSLDQGLQFLIQYYNGEERAKGNILERFSAQQFPDLHSELNLSSLELGDSALYFCASTPTGLDTQYFGPGTRLTVL.

This clone has a handful of counts. This chain connects TRBV7-3 to TRBJ2-5; 9 nucleotides match TRBD2. This CDR3 has 16 residues. Germline V gene lookup returns CDR1 SGHTA and CDR2 FQGTGA. The ends lost 1 base at V and 5 bases at J; junction bases unmatched: 8. The CDR3 reads CASSLIGGGAPETQYF. CDR3 in DNA: TGTGCCAGCAGCTTAATCGGCGGGGGGGCCCCGGAGACCCAGTACTTC.

The J gene is TRBJ1-1, the V gene TRBV10-3; D possibly corresponds to TRBD1 (6 bases). V shed 2 bases and J shed 0 bases, with 10 bases lying between them. Germline CDR1 and CDR2: ENHRY and SYGVKD. The length of the CDR3 is 15 residues. The CDR3 sequence is CAISETGDMNTEAFF. The CDR3 DNA is TGTGCCATCAGTGAGACCGGGGACATGAACACTGAAGCTTTCTTT.

The genes are TRBV18 and TRBJ2-1; 8 positions match TRBD2. CDR1 is KGHSH and CDR2 is LQKENI in the germline V gene. The CDR3 extends over 16 amino acids. J lost 4 bases, V lost 8 bases, and 13 bases had no gene match. CDR3 in amino acids: CASRTNRGRPYNEQFF. CDR3 coding DNA: TGTGCCAGCAGAACCAACCGCGGGAGGCCTTACAATGAGCAGTTCTTC.

The V gene is TRBV29-1, the J gene TRBJ2-5; TRBD1 is a possible D gene (5 bases). This CDR3 contains 13 residues. Germline CDR1 reads SQVTM; CDR2 reads ANQGSEA. V shed 5 bases and J shed 2 bases, with 12 bases lying between them. CDR3 sequence (DNA): TGCAGCGTTAACAGGAACTTACAAGAGACCCAGTACTTC. It specifies CSVNRNLQETQYF.

This clone is a singleton in its sample. This rearrangement joins TRBV9 to TRBJ1-1; D uncertain. Germline V CDR1 and CDR2: SGDLS, YYNGEE. V lost 4 bases and J 1 base, leaving 8 bases between the germline ends. The CDR3 totals 13 residues. CDR3 nucleotides: TGTGCCAGCAGCCTGGAGTGGAACACTGAAGCTTTCTTT. Protein sequence: CASSLEWNTEAFF.

The V call is TRBV4-1, the J call TRBJ1-6, with D unclear. V was trimmed by 0 bases and J by 3 bases, leaving 9 bases between them. CDR3 length: 16 amino acids. Looked up from germline, CDR1 is MGHRA and CDR2 is YSYEKL. The CDR3 sequence is CASSQERAFYNSPLHF. The CDR3 nucleotides are TGCGCCAGCAGCCAAGAGAGGGCCTTCTATAATTCACCCCTCCACTTT.

The J gene is TRBJ2-7, the V gene TRBV21-1; the D call TRBD1 from the table was never checked on the DNA. TRBV21-1 is a listed pseudogene. The CDR3 length is 13 residues. In DNA, the CDR3 is TGTGCCAGCGGACAGGGGCCGGTGAACGAGCAGTACTTC. Amino acid sequence: CASGQGPVNEQYF.

This rearrangement joins TRBV30 to TRBJ1-1; the D is unclear. V shed 0 bases and J shed 4 bases, with 12 bases lying between them. The CDR3 loop spans 14 amino acids. Germline CDR1 and CDR2: GTSNPN and SVGIG (reference sequence). CDR3 nucleotides: TGTGCCTGGAGTGTTCGGAGAGAGGCCACTGAAGCTTTCTTT. Protein sequence: CAWSVRREATEAFF.

The gene calls are TRBV28 and TRBJ1-4; the D gene is possibly TRBD1 (5 bases). The CDR3 has 15 residues. The ends were cut back, 7 bases at V and 6 bases at J, with 18 bases in the middle. Germline V gene data show CDR1 as MDHEN and CDR2 as SYDVKM. This CDR3 reads CASTGGGMGYEKLFF. The CDR3 nucleotides read TGTGCCAGCACCGGGGGGGGTATGGGTTATGAAAAACTGTTTTTT. The full variable domain, completed using reference TRBV28 and TRBJ1-4, is DVKVTQSSRYLVKRTGEKVFLECVQDMDHENMFWYRQDPGLGLRLIYFSYDVKMKEKGDIPEGYSVSREKKERFSLILESASTNQTSMYLCASTGGGMGYEKLFFGSGTQLSVL.